The T cell receptor (beta chain) under discussion was sequenced for a study of cytomegalovirus exposure and HLA in healthy donors. With 1 base removed from V and 2 bases from J, the gap between germline ends came to 8 bases. From germline, CDR1 is SGHTA and CDR2 FQGNSA. The CDR3 contains 14 residues. It was with 60 Vbeta and 13 Jbeta primers that the PCR ran. TCRdb keeps only in-frame clones here, not all; method: immunoSEQ multiplex PCR. The table lists under 70,000 clones, around two thirds of them singletons. The clonotype originates from a woman aged 60-75 years in good health and CMV-seropositive. The chain is built from TRBV7-2 and TRBJ1-1, with a tentative D call TRBD1 (6 bases). Sequences were obtained from PBMCs. CDR3 in amino acids: CASSLEGHNTEAFF. Written as DNA, the CDR3 is TGTGCCAGCAGCTTAGAGGGACATAACACTGAAGCTTTCTTT.